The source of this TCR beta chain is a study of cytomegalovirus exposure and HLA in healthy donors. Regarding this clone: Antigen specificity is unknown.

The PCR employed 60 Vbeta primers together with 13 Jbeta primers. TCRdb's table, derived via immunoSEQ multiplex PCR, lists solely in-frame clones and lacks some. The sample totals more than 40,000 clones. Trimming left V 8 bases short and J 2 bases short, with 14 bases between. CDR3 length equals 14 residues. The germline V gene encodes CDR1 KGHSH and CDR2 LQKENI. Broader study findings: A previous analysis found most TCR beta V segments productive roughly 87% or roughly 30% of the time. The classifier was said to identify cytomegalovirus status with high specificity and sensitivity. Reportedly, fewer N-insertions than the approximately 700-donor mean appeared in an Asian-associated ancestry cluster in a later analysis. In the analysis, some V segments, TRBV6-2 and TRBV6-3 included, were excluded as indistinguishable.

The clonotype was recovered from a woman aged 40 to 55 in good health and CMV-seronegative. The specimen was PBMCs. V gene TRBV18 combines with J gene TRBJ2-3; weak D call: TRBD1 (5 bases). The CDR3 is CASTQTVPTDTQYF. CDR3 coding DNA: TGTGCCAGCACCCAGACAGTGCCCACAGATACGCAGTATTTT.